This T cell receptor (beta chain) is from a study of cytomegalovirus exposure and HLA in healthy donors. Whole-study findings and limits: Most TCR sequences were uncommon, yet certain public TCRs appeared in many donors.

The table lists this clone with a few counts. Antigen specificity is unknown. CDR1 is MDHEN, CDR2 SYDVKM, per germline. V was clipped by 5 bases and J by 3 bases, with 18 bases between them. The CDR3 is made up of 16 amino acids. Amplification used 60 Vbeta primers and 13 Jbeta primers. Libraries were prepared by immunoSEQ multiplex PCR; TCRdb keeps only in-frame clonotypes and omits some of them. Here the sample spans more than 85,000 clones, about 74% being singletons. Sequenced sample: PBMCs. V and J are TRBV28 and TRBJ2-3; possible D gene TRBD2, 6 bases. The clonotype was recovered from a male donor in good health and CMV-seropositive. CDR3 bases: TGTGCCAGCAGTCACCCTGGGCGGGAAGGTACAGATACGCAGTATTTT. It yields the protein CASSHPGREGTDTQYF.